The present T cell receptor beta chain was sequenced within a study of T cell responses to AZD1222 COVID-19 vaccine. In regard to this clone: Antigen: not known.

CDR3 size: 12 residues. Trimming removed 5 bases from V and 4 bases from J, with 8 bases in between. CDR1 is MNHEY and CDR2 is SVGEGT in the germline V gene. General observations from the study: Without day 14 samples, only post-peak T cell repertoires were studied. Vaccination with two AZD1222 doses was followed by a rise in Spike-specific TCR breadth and depth.

Pooled in the analysis were second doses at about 4 or about 12 weeks. The method was immunoSEQ multiplex PCR; TCRdb's version includes in-frame clones alone and lacks a portion of them. The table shows around 140,000 clones, with 91% occurring only once. The sequencing here drew on peripheral blood, taken 28 days after the second AZD1222 dose. This TCR was sampled from an adult who received the AZD1222 COVID-19 vaccine. The rearrangement links TRBV6-2 or TRBV6-3 to TRBJ1-1; D is possibly TRBD1 (6 bases). The CDR3 region is CASSPGATEAFF. As DNA, the CDR3 is TGTGCCAGCAGTCCGGGGGCCACTGAAGCTTTCTTT.